This T cell receptor beta chain is drawn from a study of cytotoxic CD8 clonotypes in ibrutinib-treated CLL. Across the whole study: Responses comprised around 24 partial and 2 complete; at median around 70 months, around 14 remained remitted and roughly twelve progressed.

This clone was counted only a few times. Depth targeted 1 in 200,000 to 1 in 1 million T cells, averaging around 10x coverage per clonotype. Some clones are missing from TCRdb's copy, which holds only in-frame ones; the method was immunoSEQ multiplex PCR. The profile shows roughly 190,000 clones, approximately 68% of them singletons. The clonotype was recovered from a human donor with chronic lymphocytic leukemia. Sequenced material: PBMCs, taken after 24 months of ibrutinib treatment.

CDR3 loop: CAADGYTF. CDR3 in DNA: TGTGCCGCTGACGGCTACACCTTC. V gene TRBV30 combines with J gene TRBJ1-2; D not resolved. V lost 8 bases and J lost 8, with 6 bases in between. There are 8 residues in the CDR3. Germline CDR1 and CDR2: GTSNPN and SVGIG (reference sequence).